This T cell receptor (beta chain) was sequenced during a study of T cells in Graves' hyperthyroidism and ophthalmopathy. Amplification of TCR beta CDR3 regions was performed using RNA transcripts as template. First-round RT-PCR of the TCR CDR3 relied on the HTBI primer set. In TCRdb, the multiplex PCR reads were re-called with MiXCR into one record per CDR3 protein. The sample carries more than 300,000 distinct CDR3 sequences, roughly 17% recorded once. Trimming pared 3 bases from V and 2 bases from J, leaving 16 bases between. The V gene's germline CDR1 is LNHDA and CDR2 SQIVND (reference sequence). This CDR3 is built from 16 residues. Criteria for exclusion of patients were uncontrolled infection, other autoimmune disease, pregnancy or lactation. The PBMCs were taken from approximately 9 ml of fresh peripheral blood. This clonotype was counted only a few times.

The source material was blood. This receptor was obtained from a woman aged 25 to 45 with Graves' hyperthyroidism that later progressed to Graves' ophthalmopathy. This chain connects TRBV19 to TRBJ1-2; TRBD1 might be the D (5 bases). CDR3 protein: CASSISSLQGNYGYTF. As DNA, the CDR3 is TGTGCCAGTAGTATCAGTTCCCTCCAGGGAAACTATGGCTACACCTTC.